This TCR beta chain was sequenced for a study of T-cell reconstitution after alpha-beta-depleted transplantation in children. Study-level findings and limits: The study traced high day-60 TCRbeta diversity in some patients to surviving recipient T cells and thymic progenitors. T-cell numbers and diversity one year post-transplant derived largely from freshly generated T cells. Two months or so post-transplant, alpha-beta T cells reportedly derived from several hundred expanded graft clones.

As regards this clonotype: The antigen remains undetermined.

Library preparation (for TCRbeta) was performed with unique molecular identifiers. TCRdb re-derived calls from the PCR reads in MiXCR, one entry per CDR3 protein. The sample lists about 600,000 distinct CDR3 sequences, 10% to 15% occurring once. This TCR was recovered from a male patient between 10 and 17 years old who had a stem cell transplant for acute myeloid leukemia, so the T cells may come from the graft donor. The sample here was PBMCs, mostly from graft donor cells, taken 360 days after TCRalphabeta/CD19-depleted stem cell transplant.

CDR3 amino acids: CASSLLADLNTEAFF. Here the CDR3 DNA reads TGTGCCAGCAGTTTATTGGCGGACTTGAACACTGAAGCTTTCTTT. V usage is TRBV28 and J usage is TRBJ1-1; D ambiguous. Trimming removed 1 base at V and 0 bases at J, with 9 bases between. CDR3 length: 15 residues. Germline CDR1 and CDR2: MDHEN and SYDVKM.